The T cell receptor beta chain under discussion was sequenced for a study of spatial heterogeneity in lung cancer. On the study more broadly: The count of detected beta-chain sequences consistently exceeded that of alpha-chain sequences. The study found that TCR transcript counts in tumor regions correlated strongly with a matched bulk RNA-seq T cell module score.

Within the sample, this clonotype is medium-sized (0.01 to 0.1%). Its antigen is not identified. CDR1 and CDR2 from the germline V gene are DFQATT and SNEGSKA (reference sequence). The CDR3 loop spans 15 amino acids. TCRdb ran MiXCR on the 5' RACE reads and lists one entry per CDR3 protein. The sample holds about 8,000 distinct CDR3 sequences, 8% to 10% seen once. The time point denotes: sample taken at primary tumor resection. Whole RNA came from tumor, nontumor lung or frozen PBMC and was sequenced without being sorted. Findings and limits, study-wide: Mutation counts in tumors were tracked by counts of expanded intratumoral alpha and beta TCRs.

Source: lung tumor tissue, taken at surgery. The J gene is TRBJ1-6, the V gene TRBV20-1, with 7 bases fitting TRBD1. The receptor was derived from a male donor with early-stage non-small cell lung cancer. The CDR3 here is CSPQRQGSYNSPLHF. The CDR3 bases are TGCAGCCCCCAGAGACAGGGTTCCTATAATTCACCCCTCCACTTT.